A selection of T cell receptor beta chains follows, all from one sample in a study of breast tumors, draining lymph nodes, adjacent tissues. TCRdb passed the multiplex PCR reads through MiXCR, listing each CDR3 protein once. This sample carries fewer than 200,000 distinct CDR3 sequences, roughly a third of them seen once, and the ten largest clones take 3.5% to 4.5%. The sample consisted of axillary lymph node tissue. The receptor set was obtained from a female donor with breast cancer. Some clones in this sample may be carry-over from other donors' samples. CDR3s include the opening cysteine and the closing phenylalanine or tryptophan. Fields, in order: J gene, V gene, D gene, clone size, CDR3 DNA, CDR3 protein. A D gene is named only where the DNA matches it firmly. Clone sizes are given selectively: once, few, many, or a class where the clone is expanded.

TRBJ1-4 | TRBV2 | - | many | TGTGCCAGCAGTGAAGTCAGGGTTACTCATGAAAAACTGTTTTTT | CASSEVRVTHEKLFF
TRBJ2-7 | TRBV3-1 | - | - | TGTGCCAGCAGCCGACCAAGTACGGCCGAGCAGTACTTC | CASSRPSTAEQYF
TRBJ1-2 | TRBV2 | - | many | TGTGCCAGCCCCTTAGGGCAAGGCTACACCTTC | CASPLGQGYTF
TRBJ2-7 | TRBV18 | - | - | TGTGCCAGCTCACCGGCGAAAGAGCAGTACTTC | CASSPAKEQYF
TRBJ2-5 | TRBV29-1 | TRBD2 | - | TGCAGCGGAGCGGGAGAAGGAGAGACCCAGTACTTC | CSGAGEGETQYF
TRBJ2-7 | TRBV5-6 | TRBD1 | - | TGTGTCAGCAGCTTGGCCGAAACGACAGGGCGGTACGAGCAGTACTTC | CVSSLAETTGRYEQYF
TRBJ2-1 | TRBV7-3 | TRBD2 | many | TGTGCCAGCAGCTTAGGGGGCGGGGGGTACAATGAGCAGTTCTTC | CASSLGGGGYNEQFF
TRBJ2-5 | TRBV5-5 | TRBD1 | many | TGTGCCAGCAGTAGTGCCGGGACAGGGGCATTTGAGACCCAGTACTTC | CASSSAGTGAFETQYF
TRBJ2-3 | TRBV7-9 | TRBD1 | many | TGTGCCAGCAGCTTAGGGAAGGCGACAGGGGCCACAGATACGCAGTATTTT | CASSLGKATGATDTQYF
TRBJ1-2 | TRBV7-3 | - | many | TGTGCCAGCAGCCCCGGGCCTACTGGAGGCTACACCTTC | CASSPGPTGGYTF
TRBJ1-5 | TRBV12-3/TRBV12-4 | - | many | TGTGCCAGCAGTGCCTCGGGGGGAGGTCAGCCCCAGCATTTT | CASSASGGGQPQHF
TRBJ2-5 | TRBV2 | TRBD2 | - | TGTGCCGGCAGTGATAGGGTCGCGGGAGAACAGACCCAGTACTTC | CAGSDRVAGEQTQYF
TRBJ1-2 | TRBV13 | TRBD1 | - | TGTGCCAGCAGCACGCTAGGACAGGGGTGTGGCTACACCTTC | CASSTLGQGCGYTF
TRBJ1-6 | TRBV12-3/TRBV12-4 | TRBD1 | many | TGTGCCAGCAGAACGGGGACAGGGGGTTCACCCCTCCACTTT | CASRTGTGGSPLHF
TRBJ1-3 | TRBV25-1 | - | - | TGTGCCAGCGGTGACCGAGACAGGAGCTCTGGAAACGCCATATATTTT | CASGDRDRSSGNAIYF
TRBJ2-5 | TRBV10-1 | TRBD2 | many | TGCGCCAGCAAGAAGGACCAACGCCGGGCGGGAGGGAGGGAGACCCAGTACTTC | CASKKDQRRAGGRETQYF
TRBJ2-7 | TRBV6-2/TRBV6-3 | - | many | TGTGCCAGCAGTCAGAGGGACGAGCAGTACTTC | CASSQRDEQYF
TRBJ2-7 | TRBV11-3 | - | many | TGTGCCAGCAGCTTATCGGGAACAAAAGAAGAGCAGTACTTC | CASSLSGTKEEQYF
TRBJ1-3 | TRBV5-6 | TRBD1 | few | TGTGCCAGCAGCTTGGTAGGGGGCTGGCCTGGAAACACCATATATTTT | CASSLVGGWPGNTIYF
TRBJ2-7 | TRBV6-5 | - | few | TGTGCCAGCAGTCCCGGGCGTAGGGCCTACGAGCAGTACTTC | CASSPGRRAYEQYF
TRBJ2-5 | TRBV4-2 | TRBD2 | many | TGTGCCAGCAGCCAGATTAGCGGGGGCCAACCTGGGACCCAGTACTTC | CASSQISGGQPGTQYF
TRBJ1-2 | TRBV12-3/TRBV12-4 | TRBD1 | - | TGTGCCAGCAGGTCCACAGGGGGTGCTAACTATGGCTACACCTTC | CASRSTGGANYGYTF
TRBJ2-1 | TRBV6-6 | TRBD1 | - | TGTGCCAGCAGACTGGACAGGGGAAGCTCCTACAATGAGCAGTTCTTC | CASRLDRGSSYNEQFF
TRBJ2-5 | TRBV12-3/TRBV12-4 | - | many | TGTGCCAGCAGTTTAGGCAGGGTTGGCGAGACCCAGTACTTC | CASSLGRVGETQYF
TRBJ2-1 | TRBV5-6 | TRBD2 | - | TGTGCCAGCAGCCCGACTAGCGCCCCCTACTACAATGAGCAGTTCTTC | CASSPTSAPYYNEQFF
TRBJ1-2 | TRBV19 | TRBD1 | - | TGTGCCAGTATCCGGGACAGGGGCGTCTACACCTTC | CASIRDRGVYTF
TRBJ1-5 | TRBV6-2/TRBV6-3 | - | many | TGTGCCAGCAGTTACTCGGACAGAGAGGCCTATAGCAATCAGCCCCAGCATTTT | CASSYSDREAYSNQPQHF
TRBJ2-5 | TRBV11-2 | - | many | TGTGCCAGCAGCCCCTATACCTTTCCTTCGGGGGAGACCCAGTACTTC | CASSPYTFPSGETQYF
TRBJ1-4 | TRBV7-3 | TRBD1 | - | TGTGCCAGCAGCTTAACGGGAGGGACAGGGGCAAATGAAAAACTGTTTTTT | CASSLTGGTGANEKLFF
TRBJ2-4 | TRBV10-3 | - | - | TGTGCCATCAGTGATGTTCTAACAGGGAATGCCAAAAACATTCAGTACTTC | CAISDVLTGNAKNIQYF
TRBJ2-7 | TRBV7-7 | - | many | TGTGCTAGCAGCCCGGGACTGACGGACGAGCAGTACTTC | CASSPGLTDEQYF
TRBJ2-2 | TRBV6-1 | - | many | TGTGCCAGCAGTAGGCGGACCGGGGAGCTGTTTTTT | CASSRRTGELFF
TRBJ2-5 | TRBV20-1 | - | many | TGCAGTGCTGGCCCAGTAGCCGCCCCCGAGACCCAGTACTTC | CSAGPVAAPETQYF